The clone carrying this T cell receptor (beta chain) was counted between two and nine times. Its antigen is not known. MiXCR, run by TCRdb on the reads, gives a single entry per CDR3 protein. Of about 530,000 distinct CDR3 sequences in the sample, about 25% were seen once. In germline, CDR1 is DFQATT, CDR2 SNEGSKA (reference sequence). Trimming removed 0 bases at V and 0 bases at J, with 12 bases between. This CDR3 has 15 amino acids. This entry is derived from a study of T cell repertoires in cytomegalovirus infection. Across the study: CMV infection plus the matching HLA type was flagged by public TCR beta signatures.

Findings and caveats of the study: CMV carriers having the relevant HLA were flagged by cumulative public TCR beta family frequency.

This sequence originates from a human donor in good health (CMV status not recorded). Some clones in this sample may be carry-over from other donors' samples. V usage is TRBV20-1 and J usage is TRBJ2-7; D is perhaps TRBD2 (5 bases). Specimen: PBMCs. The CDR3 protein is CSARDPGLASYEQYF. In DNA form, the CDR3 reads TGCAGTGCTAGAGATCCCGGACTTGCCTCCTACGAGCAGTACTTC.